Listed here are 23 T cell receptor beta chains from one sample, sequenced in a study of OX40 agonist ivuxolimab in advanced cancers. Profiled with immunoSEQ multiplex PCR; TCRdb holds only in-frame clones, not every one. The sample lists roughly 25,000 clones; about 75% were seen once. The starting material was CD4+ or CD8+ T cells sorted from blood, obtained in a trial of the OX40 agonist ivuxolimab. Receptors originate from an adult with an advanced solid tumor such as melanoma, head and neck, liver or kidney cancer.

The sample holds a few counts of this clone. V gene TRBV7-2 combines with J gene TRBJ1-4, with D unclear. The CDR3 covers 13 residues. The V gene's germline CDR1 is SGHTA and CDR2 FQGNSA. The V and J ends lost 4 bases and 4 bases respectively, with 7 bases between them. CDR3 in amino acids: CASSSGRNEKLFF. CDR3 nucleotides: TGTGCCAGCAGCTCCGGACGTAATGAAAAACTGTTTTTT.

The rearrangement joins TRBV7-2 to TRBJ2-1, with D perhaps TRBD1 (5 bases). The CDR3 has 15 amino acids. Looked up from germline, CDR1 is SGHTA and CDR2 is FQGNSA. Trimming removed 2 bases at V and 2 bases at J, with 10 bases between. CDR3 amino acids: CASSLQGDPYNEQFF. CDR3 DNA sequence: TGTGCCAGCAGCTTACAGGGCGATCCCTACAATGAGCAGTTCTTC.

CDR3 loop: CASSPLETGINYEQYF. Written as DNA, the CDR3 is TGCGCCAGCAGCCCCCTCGAGACAGGGATCAACTACGAGCAGTACTTC. The rearrangement links TRBV23-1 to TRBJ2-7, with TRBD1 matching 7 bases. TRBV23-1 counts as an open reading frame of uncertain function. This CDR3 is built from 16 residues. V shed 6 bases and J 3 bases; nucleotides not matched to a gene: 14.

The V and J genes are TRBV5-1 and TRBJ1-4; perhaps TRBD1 as D (5 bases). Trimming took off 4 bases at V and 8 bases at J, with 18 bases between the two ends. Germline-derived CDR1 and CDR2 are SGHRS and YFSETQ. The CDR3 runs to 15 residues. CDR3 nucleotide sequence: TGCGCCAGCAGCGGGGGACTGGGAGGAGGAGAAAAACTGTTTTTT. Protein product: CASSGGLGGGEKLFF. The complete variable domain, with remaining parts taken from reference TRBV5-1 and TRBJ1-4, reads KAGVTQTPRYLIKTRGQQVTLSCSPISGHRSVSWYQQTPGQGLQFLFEYFSETQRNKGNFPGRFSGRQFSNSRSEMNVSTLELGDSALYLCASSGGLGGGEKLFFGSGTQLSVL.

The chain has TRBV5-1 and TRBJ1-1; D is ambiguous. CDR1 is SGHRS, CDR2 YFSETQ, per germline. The CDR3 has 13 amino acids. V was trimmed by 5 bases and J by 3 bases, leaving 11 bases between them. The CDR3 coding sequence is TGCGCCAGCAGTCATGGGAGTTACACTGAAGCTTTCTTT. It yields the protein CASSHGSYTEAFF.

DNA for the CDR3: TGCGCCAGCAGCACGGACAGAGACTATGGCTACACCTTC. Translated: CASSTDRDYGYTF. The rearrangement links TRBV5-1 to TRBJ1-2; possibly TRBD1 for D (6 bases). This CDR3 is built from 13 residues. Trimming took off 4 bases at V and 3 bases at J, with 10 bases between the two ends. From germline, CDR1 is SGHRS and CDR2 YFSETQ.

The rearrangement links TRBV7-9 to TRBJ2-3; maybe TRBD2 (7 bases). This CDR3 has 19 residues. In germline, CDR1 is SEHNR, CDR2 FQNEAQ (reference sequence). Trimming removed 3 bases at V and 1 base at J, with 23 bases between. In DNA form, the CDR3 reads TGTGCCAGCAGCTTGGGAGGGGGGAGGCCTCCAACCCGCACAGATACGCAGTATTTT. Residues: CASSLGGGRPPTRTDTQYF.

The chain recombines TRBV7-8 with TRBJ1-5; no definite D call. Germline lookup yields CDR1 SGHVS and CDR2 FQNEAQ. The germline V and J ends were trimmed by 1 base and 0 bases, with 13 bases remaining between them. This CDR3 is built from 17 residues. DNA for the CDR3: TGTGCCAGCAGCTTAGGCAGGAGAGGAGTTAGCAATCAGCCCCAGCATTTT. Protein: CASSLGRRGVSNQPQHF.

Comments on this clone: A read error may account for a junction end that differs from germline. At the DNA level, this CDR3 is encoded by other sequences in the same sample as well. The V call is TRBV7-7, the J call TRBJ2-5; D perhaps matches TRBD1 (5 bases). CDR1 is SSHAT and CDR2 is FNYEAQ in the germline V gene (reference sequence). CDR3 length equals 14 residues. In DNA, the CDR3 is TGTGCTAGCAGCTTAGTAGGCAGGGTCGAGACCCAGTACTTC. Encoded protein: CASSLVGRVETQYF.

The rearrangement links TRBV7-2 to TRBJ2-2; D not certain. This CDR3 is built from 16 residues. The germline gives CDR1 SGHTA, CDR2 FQGNSA. V shed 5 bases and J shed 1 base, with 14 bases lying between them. CDR3 DNA sequence: TGTGCCAGCAGCCTCCGAGTGACGGGGAACACCGGGGAGCTGTTTTTT. This translates into CASSLRVTGNTGELFF.

V and J are TRBV13 and TRBJ1-1; D is possibly TRBD1 (5 bases). The V gene's germline CDR1 is PRHDT and CDR2 FYEKMQ (reference sequence). The V gene lost 5 bases and the J gene lost 2 bases, with 12 bases spanning the gap. This CDR3 contains 14 residues. CDR3 amino acids: CASSRGRPNTEAFF. CDR3 nucleotides: TGTGCCAGCAGCCGGGGACGGCCCAACACTGAAGCTTTCTTT.

V and J are TRBV19 and TRBJ2-7; 10 positions agree with TRBD1. Germline V gene sequence: CDR1 LNHDA, CDR2 SQIVND (reference sequence). Losses at the gene ends were 3 bases for V and 1 base for J; bases not matched to a gene: 3. The CDR3 is 15 amino acids. CDR3 nucleotide sequence: TGTGCCAGTAGTATCTCGGGACAGGGGTCCTACGAGCAGTACTTC. Amino acid sequence: CASSISGQGSYEQYF. The full variable domain, with the rest looked up from reference TRBV19 and TRBJ2-7, is DGGITQSPKYLFRKEGQNVTLSCEQNLNHDAMYWYRQDPGQGLRLIYYSQIVNDFQKGDIAEGYSVSREKKESFPLTVTSAQKNPTAFYLCASSISGQGSYEQYFGPGTRLTVT.

The chain joins TRBV5-4 to TRBJ2-3; D might be TRBD2 (6 bases). Trimming cost V 4 bases and J 1 base, with 16 bases left between them. Germline-derived CDR1 and CDR2 are SGHNT and YYREEE (reference sequence). The length of the CDR3 is 16 residues. CDR3 amino acids: CASSPRAPGGTDTQYF. The CDR3 DNA reads TGTGCCAGCAGCCCTCGGGCCCCGGGGGGCACAGATACGCAGTATTTT.

The CDR3 here is CASSFPLAGGPEGETQYF. Here the CDR3 DNA reads TGTGCCAGCAGTTTCCCGCTAGCGGGAGGGCCTGAGGGAGAGACCCAGTACTTC. The chain links TRBV28 to TRBJ2-5; TRBD2 agrees at 12 bases. The CDR3 extends over 18 amino acids. Trimming removed 3 bases from V and 4 bases from J; junction bases left unmatched: 12. CDR1 is MDHEN, CDR2 SYDVKM, per germline.

The J gene is TRBJ1-3, the V gene TRBV28; D call uncertain. The CDR3 loop spans 12 amino acids. V was pared by 3 bases and J by 3 bases, with 3 bases between. Germline CDR1 MDHEN, CDR2 SYDVKM. The CDR3 coding sequence is TGTGCCAGCAGTTTCTATGGAAACACCATATATTTT. This sequence encodes CASSFYGNTIYF.

The rearrangement links TRBV19 to TRBJ2-6; TRBD1 matches 8 bases. The CDR3 is 17 amino acids. The junction had 9 bases not matched to a gene; V was cut back by 6 bases and J by 2 bases. The V gene's germline CDR1 is LNHDA and CDR2 SQIVND (reference sequence). CDR3 DNA: TGTGCCAGTAGCCTACGGACAGGGCGGGCTGGGGCCAACGTCCTGACTTTC. Translation: CASSLRTGRAGANVLTF.

This chain links TRBV30 with TRBJ2-7, with 15 nucleotides matching TRBD2. The CDR3 has 13 amino acids. Germline V CDR1 and CDR2: GTSNPN, SVGIG (reference sequence). V lost 8 bases and J lost 5; bases outside the gene matches: 4. The CDR3 sequence: CAGTSGGYHEQYF. The CDR3 DNA reads TGTGCCGGGACTAGCGGGGGGTACCACGAGCAGTACTTC.

The V and J genes are TRBV11-2 and TRBJ2-2; weak D call: TRBD2 (7 bases). Germline V gene data show CDR1 as SGHAT and CDR2 as FQNNGV. This CDR3 is built from 14 residues. Trimming cost V 6 bases and J 2 bases, with 10 bases left between them. CDR3 in DNA: TGTGCCAGCAGTCGGGGGGCCAACACCGGGGAGCTGTTTTTT. Protein sequence: CASSRGANTGELFF.

The V call is TRBV10-1, the J call TRBJ1-2; the D gene is possibly TRBD1 (5 bases). Trimming stripped 11 bases from V and 4 bases from J, with 14 bases between. CDR3 size: 12 residues. From germline, CDR1 is WNHNN and CDR2 SYGVQD (reference sequence). The CDR3 sequence is CARLGRVYGYTF. The CDR3 nucleotides are TGCGCCCGACTGGGACGGGTCTATGGCTACACCTTC.

V usage is TRBV4-2 and J usage is TRBJ1-2, with D uncertain. Germline CDR1 reads LGHNA; CDR2 reads YNFKEQ. Trimming cost V 0 bases and J 4 bases, with 6 bases left between them. CDR3 length: 13 residues. The CDR3 nucleotides are TGTGCCAGCAGCCAAGACTCGACCTATGGCTACACCTTC. Its translation is CASSQDSTYGYTF.

This clone occurred once. J is TRBJ2-3 and V is TRBV28, with a weak D call TRBD1 (6 bases). This CDR3 is 16 amino acids long. Germline CDR1 MDHEN, CDR2 SYDVKM. Trimming shortened V by 1 base and J by 5 bases, and 16 bases separated the two germline ends. CDR3 DNA: TGTGCCAGCAGTTTATACAGGGTTGGTCGAGGAGATACGCAGTATTTT. This translates into CASSLYRVGRGDTQYF.

The gene calls are TRBV7-2 and TRBJ2-5; D is unresolved. The CDR3 sequence is 14 residues long. The V gene's germline CDR1 is SGHTA and CDR2 FQGNSA. Trimming left V 5 bases short and J 8 bases short, with 18 bases between. The CDR3 sequence: CASSPNGIAGTQYF. The CDR3 DNA reads as TGTGCCAGCAGCCCAAATGGGATAGCCGGAACCCAGTACTTC.

The J gene is TRBJ1-5, the V gene TRBV28; tentative D call: TRBD1 (6 bases). Looked up from germline, CDR1 is MDHEN and CDR2 is SYDVKM. The CDR3 has 14 residues. The V and J ends lost 11 bases and 0 bases respectively, with 14 bases between them. CDR3 sequence: CASRGTYSNQPQHF. For the CDR3, the DNA is TGTGCCTCCAGGGGCACTTATAGCAATCAGCCCCAGCATTTT.